This T cell receptor beta chain appears in the sequencing data of a study of a mutant IDH1 vaccine in newly diagnosed glioma. Here immunoSEQ multiplex PCR was the method, and the copy in TCRdb shows in-frame clones only, minus some. The table records tens of thousands of clones, approximately 87% of them present only once. Time point reported: week 23, last vaccination. Doses of 300 ug of mutant IDH1 20-mer peptide were given with topical imiquimod. The germline gives CDR1 MNHEY, CDR2 SVGAGI. V was clipped by 8 bases and J by 2 bases, with 6 bases between them. The CDR3 length is 11 residues. This clone turned up a few times. What it recognizes is unknown.

This sequence originates from a man aged 40-49 years with glioma. The sample consisted of PBMCs, taken from a glioma patient whose treatment included an IDH1 peptide vaccine. The chain carries TRBV6-5 and TRBJ1-2; D remains unclear. The CDR3 bases are TGTGCCAGCGGGTTAAACTATGGCTACACCTTC. This gives the protein CASGLNYGYTF.